This entry features one T cell receptor beta chain sequence. Participants came from roughly 25 US areas, aged roughly 18 to 89 years. This sample stems from a study of blood T cell repertoires in COVID-19. The CDR3 totals 14 residues. The germline V gene has CDR1 SGHRS and CDR2 YFSETQ. V shed 3 bases, J shed 0 bases, and the junction held 1 base outside the gene matches. Clones were read by immunoSEQ multiplex PCR, and TCRdb kept only the in-frame ones, dropping some. The table records 330,000 or so clones, roughly nine tenths of them present only once. V gene TRBV5-1 combines with J gene TRBJ2-3, with 7 bases aligning to TRBD1. This clonotype originated in a woman under 40 who had recovered from COVID-19. The specimen was PBMCs or T cells enriched from blood (not recorded which). The CDR3 spells CASSSGQSTDTQYF. The DNA for the CDR3 is TGCGCCAGCAGCTCGGGACAGAGCACAGATACGCAGTATTTT.